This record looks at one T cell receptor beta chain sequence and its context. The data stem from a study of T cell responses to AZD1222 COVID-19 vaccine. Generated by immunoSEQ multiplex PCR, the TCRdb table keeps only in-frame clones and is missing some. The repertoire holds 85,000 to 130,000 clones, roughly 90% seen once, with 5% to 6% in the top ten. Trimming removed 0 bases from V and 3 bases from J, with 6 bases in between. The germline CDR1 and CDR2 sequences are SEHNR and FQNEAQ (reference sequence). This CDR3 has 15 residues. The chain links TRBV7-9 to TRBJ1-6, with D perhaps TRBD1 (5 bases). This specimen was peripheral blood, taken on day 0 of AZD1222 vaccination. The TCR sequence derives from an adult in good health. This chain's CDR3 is CASSLAQGYNSPLHF. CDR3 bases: TGTGCCAGCAGCTTAGCGCAGGGCTATAATTCACCCCTCCACTTT.